The 8 T cell receptor beta chains given below trace back to one sample, sequenced in a study of cytomegalovirus exposure and HLA in healthy donors. The PCR made use of 60 Vbeta and 13 Jbeta primers. Clones were sequenced by immunoSEQ multiplex PCR, and TCRdb holds only the in-frame ones, with some missing. The table has 150,000 to 200,000 clones, around 80% seen once. The sequencing input was PBMCs. All receptors come from a woman aged 50 to 65 in good health and CMV-seropositive.

This clone is a singleton in its sample. The J gene is TRBJ1-1, the V gene TRBV2, with D unresolved. Per the germline V gene, CDR1 is SNHLY and CDR2 is FYNNEI. CDR3 size: 10 residues. V was cut by 3 bases and J by 7 bases, with 3 bases left in between. CDR3 bases: TGTGCCAGCAGTGAGAGTGAAGCTTTCTTT. Its protein is CASSESEAFF.

The rearrangement joins TRBV13 to TRBJ2-7; tentative D call: TRBD2 (5 bases). V was cut by 4 bases and J by 3 bases, with 10 bases left in between. This CDR3 has 13 residues. Germline CDR1 reads PRHDT; CDR2 reads FYEKMQ (reference sequence). The CDR3 loop reads CASSSTGNYEQYF. The CDR3 bases are TGTGCCAGCAGCTCAACCGGGAACTACGAGCAGTACTTC. Using reference TRBV13 and TRBJ2-7 for the parts outside the CDR3, the full variable domain is AAGVIQSPRHLIKEKRETATLKCYPIPRHDTVYWYQQGPGQDPQFLISFYEKMQSDKGSIPDRFSAQQFSDYHSELNMSSLELGDSALYFCASSSTGNYEQYFGPGTRLTVT.

The J gene is TRBJ2-2, the V gene TRBV19, with 7 bases matching TRBD1. Losses at the gene ends were 8 bases for V and 3 bases for J; bases not matched to a gene: 15. Germline CDR1 is LNHDA and CDR2 is SQIVND (reference sequence). The CDR3 length is 17 residues. The CDR3 protein is CASSNLQGRGDTGELFF. CDR3 sequence (DNA): TGTGCCAGTTCCAATTTACAGGGGCGTGGGGACACCGGGGAGCTGTTTTTT.

The V gene is TRBV12-5, the J gene TRBJ2-3; TRBD2 matches 10 bases. Looked up from germline, CDR1 is LGHNT and CDR2 is FRNRAP. The J segment lost 0 bases and the V segment lost 1 base, leaving 1 base of the junction unmatched. The CDR3 extends over 16 amino acids. This chain's CDR3 is CASGLGLAGSTDTQYF. The CDR3 DNA sequence: TGTGCTAGTGGTTTGGGACTAGCGGGTAGCACAGATACGCAGTATTTT.

V usage is TRBV7-9 and J usage is TRBJ2-7, with 7 positions matching TRBD2. Losses at the gene ends were 2 bases for V and 1 base for J; bases not matched to a gene: 5. This CDR3 contains 15 residues. CDR1 and CDR2 from the germline V gene are SEHNR and FQNEAQ (reference sequence). The CDR3 reads CASSLTPSGSYEQYF. The CDR3 coding sequence is TGTGCCAGCAGCTTAACCCCTAGCGGATCCTACGAGCAGTACTTC.

The chain recombines TRBV2 with TRBJ1-5; no clear D gene. The germline V and J ends were trimmed by 7 bases and 4 bases, with 14 bases remaining between them. The germline gives CDR1 SNHLY, CDR2 FYNNEI. The CDR3 consists of 14 residues. The CDR3 sequence: CASKLSRLNQPQHF. The CDR3 nucleotides are TGTGCCAGCAAACTTTCCAGGCTTAATCAGCCCCAGCATTTT. The full variable domain, rest sourced from reference TRBV2 and TRBJ1-5, is EPEVTQTPSHQVTQMGQEVILRCVPISNHLYFYWYRQILGQKVEFLVSFYNNEISEKSEIFDDQFSVERPDGSNFTLKIRSTKLEDSAMYFCASKLSRLNQPQHFGDGTRLSIL.

The CDR3 DNA reads TGCGCCAGCCGTACAGAAGGGAGCTCTGGAAACACCATATATTTT. Translated: CASRTEGSSGNTIYF. The chain recombines TRBV5-1 with TRBJ1-3; D is unresolved. This CDR3 has 15 amino acids. The V end lost 7 bases, the J end lost 0 bases, and 14 bases lay between the germline ends. Germline V lookup: CDR1 SGHRS, CDR2 YFSETQ.

The chain carries TRBV4-2 and TRBJ1-6; tentatively, D is TRBD1 (5 bases). V was cut by 7 bases and J by 7 bases, with 17 bases left in between. The CDR3 contains 15 residues. Germline V gene sequence: CDR1 LGHNA, CDR2 YNFKEQ. DNA for the CDR3: TGTGCCAGCACCCAGACAGATCTGGGGAATTCACCCCTCCACTTT. Translating gives CASTQTDLGNSPLHF.